This passage covers 27 T cell receptor beta chains from one sample sequenced in a study of T cell repertoires in ileal Crohn's disease. Produced via immunoSEQ multiplex PCR; TCRdb's table is partial and in-frame only. There are 14,000 or so clones in the sample; around 80% occur only once, and less than 20% lies in the top ten. Sequenced input: ileal tissue. The origin of the receptors is an adult with Crohn's disease.

The chain employs TRBV18 and TRBJ2-3, with D unclear. Germline V gives CDR1 KGHSH, CDR2 LQKENI. The CDR3 totals 18 residues. Trimming took 3 bases from V and 3 from J, leaving 22 bases between them. In nucleotides, the CDR3 is TGTGCCAGCTCACCTTTCCTGACTCAGAAAGGCGATACAGATACGCAGTATTTT. Its protein product is CASSPFLTQKGDTDTQYF.

V usage is TRBV7-9 and J usage is TRBJ2-7; 8 bases are a match to TRBD1. The CDR3 is 14 residues long. Trimming cost V 2 bases and J 1 base; bases outside gene matches: 1. CDR1 and CDR2 from the germline V gene are SEHNR and FQNEAQ (reference sequence). This chain's CDR3 is CASSLRTGSYEQYF. The CDR3 DNA is TGTGCCAGCAGCTTAAGGACAGGGTCCTACGAGCAGTACTTC.

Judged by abundance, this clone is medium-sized. The CDR3 nucleotides read TGTGCCAGCTCACGTGATGGGACAGGGGGTTACGAGCAGTACTTC. Its translation: CASSRDGTGGYEQYF. The rearrangement links TRBV18 to TRBJ2-7; 11 nucleotides line up with TRBD1. Per germline, CDR1 KGHSH and CDR2 LQKENI. The CDR3 sequence is 15 residues long. J gave up 4 bases and V 4 bases, and 6 bases lay outside the gene matches. Supplemented by reference TRBV18 and TRBJ2-7, the full variable domain reads NAGVMQNPRHLVRRRGQEARLRCSPMKGHSHVYWYRQLPEEGLKFMVYLQKENIIDESGMPKERFSAEFPKEGPSILRIQQVVRGDSAAYFCASSRDGTGGYEQYFGPGTRLTVT.

The chain is built from TRBV6-1 and TRBJ2-1; a weak D match, TRBD1 (6 bases). Germline V gene sequence: CDR1 MNHNS, CDR2 SASEGT. Trimming shortened V by 1 base and J by 12 bases, and 10 bases separated the two germline ends. The CDR3 consists of 12 residues. The CDR3 DNA is TGTGCCAGCAGTGAAGGGGGGCGAGGGCAGTTCTTC. Protein: CASSEGGRGQFF.

The rearrangement uses TRBV5-4 and TRBJ2-1; TRBD2 agrees at 11 bases. Germline values: CDR1 SGHNT, CDR2 YYREEE (reference sequence). The trim removed 4 bases at V and 4 bases at J, leaving 7 bases unmatched. This CDR3 comprises 16 residues. The CDR3 bases are TGTGCCAGCAGCCTAAAGACTAGCGGGGCGTACAATGAGCAGTTCTTC. This codes for CASSLKTSGAYNEQFF.

J is TRBJ2-2 and V is TRBV7-3; TRBD1 aligns across 10 bases. After removal of 0 bases from V and 6 bases from J, the junction contained 10 bases not matched to a gene. Germline assignment: CDR1 SGHTA and CDR2 FQGTGA. This CDR3 is 18 amino acids long. CDR3 sequence: CASSLTGTGAIGAGELFF. The CDR3 DNA is TGTGCCAGCAGCTTAACCGGGACAGGGGCCATAGGGGCCGGGGAGCTGTTTTTT.

The chain carries TRBV7-3 and TRBJ1-3; no reliable D call. CDR1 SGHTA and CDR2 FQGTGA come from the germline V gene. The CDR3 has 16 amino acids. The V end was cut by 0 bases, the J end by 0 bases, with 9 bases between. Here the CDR3 reads CASSLTLTGSGNTIYF. The CDR3 DNA follows: TGTGCCAGCAGCTTAACGTTAACCGGCTCTGGAAACACCATATATTTT.

This chain joins TRBV19 and TRBJ2-7; possibly TRBD2 for D (6 bases). Germline V gene lookup returns CDR1 LNHDA and CDR2 SQIVND (reference sequence). This CDR3 has 15 amino acids. V lost 4 bases and J lost 2, with 15 bases in between. The CDR3 DNA reads TGTGCCAGTAGTAATTTTTTGACTAGGCCCTACGAGCAGTACTTC. Its protein is CASSNFLTRPYEQYF.

This clone was seen only a few times. J is TRBJ2-7 and V is TRBV4-1; 8 nucleotides line up with TRBD2. The germline V gene encodes CDR1 MGHRA and CDR2 YSYEKL. The CDR3 contains 16 residues. Trimming at V came to 4 bases and at J to 1 base, leaving 9 bases not matched to a gene. The CDR3, as DNA: TGCGCCAGCAGCCCACCGGGACTAGGATCATCCTACGAGCAGTACTTC. Protein sequence: CASSPPGLGSSYEQYF.

This clone was seen only a few times. The sample holds other DNA sequences that translate to the same CDR3. The rearrangement links TRBV11-2 to TRBJ2-1; 8 bases map to TRBD2. J lost 5 bases, V lost 5 bases, and 8 bases had no gene match. CDR3 length equals 15 residues. Per germline, CDR1 SGHAT and CDR2 FQNNGV. CDR3 loop: CASSPPRAGDNEQFF. CDR3 in DNA: TGTGCCAGCAGCCCACCTCGAGCGGGAGACAATGAGCAGTTCTTC.

The rearrangement uses TRBV4-3 and TRBJ2-1; tentatively, D is TRBD2 (6 bases). Germline V CDR1 and CDR2: LGHNA, YSLEER. This CDR3 spans 13 amino acids. V was clipped by 0 bases and J by 9 bases, with 9 bases between them. The DNA of the CDR3 is TGCGCCAGCAGCCAAGATTTGGGGGGTGAGCAGTTCTTC. It specifies CASSQDLGGEQFF.

This chain uses TRBV2 with TRBJ2-7; 9 bases fit TRBD1. The V segment lost 4 bases and the J segment 2 bases; nucleotides outside the gene matches: 3. Germline CDR1 and CDR2: SNHLY and FYNNEI. This CDR3 has 14 amino acids. CDR3 region: CASSGGQGPYEQYF. CDR3 DNA sequence: TGTGCCAGCAGTGGGGGACAGGGCCCCTACGAGCAGTACTTC.

The chain uses TRBV7-2 and TRBJ2-5; 14 positions match TRBD2. The J call is doubtful: the DNA matches TRBJ2-7 better. Germline CDR1 and CDR2: SGHTA and FQGNSA. The CDR3 loop spans 16 amino acids. The CDR3 DNA sequence: TGTGCCAGCAGCCTTCGGACTAGCGGGGGGCGGTACGAGCAGTACTTC. Residues: CASSLRTSGGRYEQYF.

The CDR3 here is CASSPSGGTETQYF. The CDR3 DNA is TGTGCCAGCAGTCCCTCCGGAGGTACAGAGACCCAGTACTTC. The chain has TRBV6-1 and TRBJ2-5; the D gene is possibly TRBD2 (5 bases). Germline V gene lookup returns CDR1 MNHNS and CDR2 SASEGT. V gave up 5 bases and J gave up 4 bases, with 14 bases separating them. The CDR3 length is 14 residues.

The chain carries TRBV6-1 and TRBJ1-3; 8 bases are a match to TRBD1. CDR1 is MNHNS, CDR2 SASEGT, per germline. This CDR3 spans 16 amino acids. The ends lost 4 bases at V and 6 bases at J; junction bases unmatched: 11. The CDR3 DNA follows: TGTGCCAGCAGTGCCCGACAGGGGTCCTTCGAAAACACCATATATTTT. It yields the protein CASSARQGSFENTIYF.

The chain employs TRBV6-5 and TRBJ1-1; TRBD1 is a possible D gene (6 bases). V was trimmed by 4 bases and J by 0 bases, leaving 15 bases between them. CDR1 and CDR2 from the germline V gene are MNHEY and SVGAGI. The CDR3 sequence is 16 residues long. CDR3: CASSFGGGGVNTEAFF. CDR3 sequence (DNA): TGTGCCAGCAGTTTCGGAGGGGGGGGTGTGAACACTGAAGCTTTCTTT.

The V call is TRBV7-9, the J call TRBJ1-1; D uncertain. The germline gives CDR1 SEHNR, CDR2 FQNEAQ (reference sequence). Trimming pared 1 base from V and 1 base from J, leaving 10 bases between. The CDR3 covers 15 residues. As DNA, the CDR3 is TGTGCCAGCAGCTTAGACGTAGCTGGGAACACTGAAGCTTTCTTT. The encoded protein is CASSLDVAGNTEAFF.

This chain joins TRBV6-1 and TRBJ2-7; maybe TRBD1 (6 bases). Germline V CDR1 and CDR2: MNHNS, SASEGT. This CDR3 is 14 amino acids long. The ends were cut back, 5 bases at V and 2 bases at J, with 13 bases in the middle. The CDR3 DNA sequence: TGTGCCAGCAGTAAGAGGGACACTGCCTACGAGCAGTACTTC. The encoded protein is CASSKRDTAYEQYF.

This clone was observed once. V and J are TRBV2 and TRBJ2-3; 9 positions agree with TRBD1. This CDR3 region has 14 residues. Germline lookup yields CDR1 SNHLY and CDR2 FYNNEI. Unmatched junction bases numbered 3, after V lost 4 bases and J lost 4 bases. This CDR3 reads CASSGQGGADTQYF. CDR3 DNA: TGTGCCAGCAGTGGACAGGGGGGAGCAGATACGCAGTATTTT.

The CDR3 sequence is CSVYTENEKLFF. DNA of the CDR3: TGCAGCGTTTATACCGAGAATGAAAAACTGTTTTTT. V is TRBV29-1 and J is TRBJ1-4; no clear D gene. V was pared by 5 bases and J by 5 bases, with 9 bases between. CDR1 is SQVTM and CDR2 is ANQGSEA in the germline V gene. This CDR3 has 12 amino acids.

The chain employs TRBV2 and TRBJ1-2; D unresolved. Trimming removed 4 bases from V and 8 bases from J, with 17 bases in between. This CDR3 has 14 residues. CDR1 and CDR2 from the germline V gene are SNHLY and FYNNEI. CDR3 in amino acids: CASSVVGSFDGYTF. CDR3 sequence (DNA): TGTGCCAGCAGTGTGGTCGGGAGCTTCGACGGCTACACCTTC.

This clone was observed a few times. Distinct nucleotide sequences in the sample also encode this CDR3. V gene TRBV9 combines with J gene TRBJ1-2; TRBD1 matches 8 bases. The length of the CDR3 is 14 residues. The junction had 3 bases not matched to a gene; V was cut back by 0 bases and J by 5 bases. The V gene's germline CDR1 is SGDLS and CDR2 YYNGEE. The CDR3 loop reads CASSVEDRGYGYTF. CDR3 nucleotide sequence: TGTGCCAGCAGCGTAGAAGACAGGGGATATGGCTACACCTTC.

The gene calls are TRBV9 and TRBJ2-1; D is ambiguous. Germline V lookup: CDR1 SGDLS, CDR2 YYNGEE. V lost 4 bases and J lost 5, with 19 bases in between. The CDR3 has 16 amino acids. For the CDR3, the DNA is TGTGCCAGCAGCTCGACGACAACAAACCTGAACAATGAGCAGTTCTTC. It specifies CASSSTTTNLNNEQFF.

This chain joins TRBV6-5 and TRBJ1-2; the D is unclear. V was trimmed by 11 bases and J by 4 bases, leaving 11 bases between them. Germline V gene data show CDR1 as MNHEY and CDR2 as SVGAGI. This CDR3 is built from 11 residues. The CDR3 region is CAAAHLYGYTF. The CDR3 DNA sequence: TGTGCCGCTGCGCATCTCTATGGCTACACCTTC.

The rearrangement links TRBV7-8 to TRBJ1-4, with 7 bases aligning to TRBD1. Germline V gives CDR1 SGHVS, CDR2 FQNEAQ. J lost 0 bases, V lost 7 bases, and 5 bases had no gene match. There are 15 residues in the CDR3. CDR3 nucleotides: TGTGCCAGCAAACAGGGGACGGCAACTAATGAAAAACTGTTTTTT. The encoded protein is CASKQGTATNEKLFF.

This rearrangement joins TRBV7-9 to TRBJ2-3; 11 bases agree with TRBD2. The V segment lost 6 bases and the J segment 0 bases; nucleotides outside the gene matches: 5. The germline gives CDR1 SEHNR, CDR2 FQNEAQ (reference sequence). CDR3 size: 16 residues. The CDR3 DNA reads TGTGCCAGCAGGAGACTAGCGGGGCCGAGCACAGATACGCAGTATTTT. Protein sequence: CASRRLAGPSTDTQYF.

This clone occurred once. The chain combines TRBV30 with TRBJ2-1; D is undetermined. The CDR3 loop spans 14 amino acids. CDR1 GTSNPN and CDR2 SVGIG come from the germline V gene (reference sequence). V lost 1 base, J lost 3 bases, and 10 bases lay in between. The CDR3 nucleotides read TGTGCCTGGAGTGCCCAGTCTTTCTACAATGAGCAGTTCTTC. The encoded protein is CAWSAQSFYNEQFF.